The sample holds many counts of the clone carrying this T cell receptor (beta chain). Its antigen is as yet unknown. The data are from a study of T-cell memory formation after mild COVID-19. From the 5' RACE reads, TCRdb called clonotypes with MiXCR, one entry per CDR3 protein. The sample lists approximately 500,000 distinct CDR3 sequences, 25% occurring once. General study results and limits: From day 15 to 85, contracting clones were balanced between CD4 and CD8, whereas later expanders leaned toward CD4+.

Trimming shortened V by 5 bases and J by 5 bases, and 10 bases separated the two germline ends. CDR1 is SEHNR and CDR2 is FQNEAQ in the germline V gene (reference sequence). The CDR3 has 12 amino acids. Sequences were obtained from PBMCs or a T cell subset sorted from them (not recorded which). The chain uses TRBV7-9 and TRBJ2-7, with D perhaps matching TRBD2 (5 bases). The clonotype was recovered from an adult woman who had mild COVID-19 (a few samples of this study predate the infection). Cell type and time point are not known. CDR3 region: CASSPGGHEQYF. In DNA, the CDR3 is TGTGCCAGCAGCCCTGGAGGTCACGAGCAGTACTTC.